This TCR beta chain derives from a study of cytomegalovirus exposure and HLA in healthy donors. Germline V lookup: CDR1 SEHNR, CDR2 FQNEAQ (reference sequence). CDR3 length equals 15 residues. The V gene end was trimmed by 3 bases and the J gene end by 6 bases; junction bases not matched to a gene: 11. This PCR relied on a set of 60 Vbeta primers and 13 Jbeta primers. The method was immunoSEQ multiplex PCR; TCRdb's version includes in-frame clones alone and lacks a portion of them. The data contain under 150,000 clones, roughly four fifths of them singletons. Sample: PBMCs. The clonotype comes from a boy younger than 10 in good health and CMV-seronegative. The chain has TRBV7-9 and TRBJ2-7; 7 nucleotides align to TRBD1. CDR3 amino acids: CASSFSRLRTGEQYV. As DNA, the CDR3 is TGTGCCAGCAGCTTCTCCCGCCTCCGGACAGGCGAGCAGTACGTC.